The 19 T cell receptor beta chains listed next were all sequenced from one sample in a study of blood T cell repertoires in COVID-19. Data came from immunoSEQ multiplex PCR; TCRdb stores just in-frame clones and leaves some out. The top ten clones hold 5.5% to 6% of a sample with more than 250,000 clones, 87% of them seen once. Sequenced input: PBMCs or T cells enriched from blood (not recorded which). The receptors shown here come from a woman aged 25 to 39 who had recovered from COVID-19.

The genes are TRBV7-3 and TRBJ2-2, with a possible D match to TRBD2 (5 bases). Per germline, CDR1 SGHTA and CDR2 FQGTGA. This CDR3 region has 12 residues. Trimming removed 6 bases at V and 7 bases at J, with 9 bases between. The CDR3 coding sequence is TGTGCCAGCAGGGGGAGCGGCGGGGAGCTGTTTTTT. Encoded protein: CASRGSGGELFF.

The rearrangement joins TRBV5-4 to TRBJ1-3; TRBD1 agrees at 10 bases. The junction had 4 bases not matched to a gene; V was cut back by 4 bases and J by 6 bases. Germline lookup yields CDR1 SGHNT and CDR2 YYREEE (reference sequence). The CDR3 loop spans 14 amino acids. Here the CDR3 DNA reads TGTGCCAGCAGCCCCGGGACAGGGGTAAACACCATATATTTT. Its protein is CASSPGTGVNTIYF.

V usage is TRBV30 and J usage is TRBJ2-5; D is possibly TRBD2 (6 bases). Germline V gives CDR1 GTSNPN, CDR2 SVGIG (reference sequence). V was pared by 1 base and J by 7 bases, with 10 bases between. This CDR3 contains 12 residues. The CDR3: CAWSAARGTQYF. The CDR3 bases are TGTGCCTGGAGTGCGGCGCGGGGGACCCAGTACTTC.

The chain employs TRBV18 and TRBJ2-7, with D tentatively TRBD2 (5 bases). V was cut by 1 base and J by 5 bases, with 9 bases left in between. Germline lookup yields CDR1 KGHSH and CDR2 LQKENI. This CDR3 has 13 residues. CDR3 protein: CASSPRSGDEQYF. DNA for the CDR3: TGTGCCAGCTCACCACGATCCGGGGACGAGCAGTACTTC.

Remarks on this clone: At one boundary the junction diverges from the germline segment, which might be a read error. The V and J genes are TRBV30 and TRBJ1-4; a possible D gene is TRBD1 (6 bases). Germline CDR1 is GTSNPN and CDR2 is SVGIG (reference sequence). This CDR3 is 12 amino acids long. CDR3 sequence (DNA): TGTGCCTGGAACCCCGGGGGGGGCGCTTTGATTTTT. This codes for CAWNPGGGALIF.

This chain uses TRBV27 with TRBJ1-4; perhaps TRBD1 as D (5 bases). The V gene's germline CDR1 is MNHEY and CDR2 SMNVEV (reference sequence). V was trimmed by 6 bases and J by 7 bases, leaving 18 bases between them. CDR3 length equals 15 residues. The CDR3 DNA follows: TGTGCCAGCAGCCATCGGGCCAGGGTGGGTGAAAAACTGTTTTTT. Residues: CASSHRARVGEKLFF.

A few counts support this clone. This chain joins TRBV25-1 and TRBJ1-4; D gene ambiguous. Germline CDR1 MGHDK, CDR2 SYGVNS. V was pared by 3 bases and J by 4 bases, with 15 bases between. This CDR3 is built from 16 residues. CDR3 coding DNA: TGTGCCAGCAGTGACCTCGATGGAGGCATTAATGAAAAACTGTTTTTT. This gives the protein CASSDLDGGINEKLFF.

The chain uses TRBV19 and TRBJ2-2; TRBD1 matches at 10 bases. Losses at the gene ends were 7 bases for V and 4 bases for J; bases not matched to a gene: 9. Per the germline V gene, CDR1 is LNHDA and CDR2 is SQIVND (reference sequence). The CDR3 sequence is 16 residues long. Here the CDR3 DNA reads TGTGCCAGTATTCCGGGACAGGGGACAACCACCGGGGAGCTGTTTTTT. It translates to CASIPGQGTTTGELFF.

The rearrangement links TRBV18 to TRBJ1-6; D gene ambiguous. The CDR3 covers 17 residues. V dropped 3 bases and J dropped 0 bases, with 12 bases sitting between them. CDR1 and CDR2 from the germline V gene are KGHSH and LQKENI. The chain's CDR3 is CASSPSHASSYNSPLHF. Written as DNA, the CDR3 is TGTGCCAGCTCACCGAGCCACGCGTCCTCCTATAATTCACCCCTCCACTTT.

Only one count was recorded for this clone. This chain uses TRBV6-6 with TRBJ2-7; 7 bases map to TRBD1. The V and J ends lost 8 bases and 3 bases, in that order; junction bases with no gene match: 7. CDR3 length: 13 residues. Germline V gene sequence: CDR1 MNHNY, CDR2 SVGAGI (reference sequence). CDR3 loop: CASPRGPNYEQYF. CDR3 DNA sequence: TGTGCCAGCCCTAGGGGGCCGAACTACGAGCAGTACTTC.

The chain is built from TRBV10-3 and TRBJ1-1; 9 positions agree with TRBD1. Trimming took 6 bases from V and 1 from J; bases not matched to a gene: 9. The CDR3 contains 16 residues. In germline, CDR1 is ENHRY, CDR2 SYGVKD. CDR3 amino acids: CAIRRDREDQNTEAFF. The DNA for the CDR3 is TGTGCCATCAGGAGGGACAGGGAAGATCAGAACACTGAAGCTTTCTTT.

This chain links TRBV6-4 with TRBJ2-2; 7 bases map to TRBD2. The CDR3 covers 16 residues. The V gene's germline CDR1 is MRHNA and CDR2 SNTAGT. V was pared by 4 bases and J by 7 bases, with 12 bases of the junction left unmatched. CDR3 region: CASSAGGLLVVGELFF. The CDR3 coding sequence is TGTGCCAGCAGTGCTGGGGGACTATTAGTTGTCGGGGAGCTGTTTTTT.

This rearrangement joins TRBV20-1 to TRBJ1-1; 8 bases fit TRBD1. The CDR3 spans 13 residues. Germline CDR1 DFQATT, CDR2 SNEGSKA (reference sequence). V lost 6 bases and J lost 5; bases outside the gene matches: 8. The CDR3 reads CSASQGAQTEAFF. The CDR3 DNA reads as TGCAGTGCCAGTCAGGGGGCCCAGACTGAAGCTTTCTTT.

This sequence joins TRBV7-2 and TRBJ2-7; a weak D match, TRBD2 (5 bases). The length of the CDR3 is 15 residues. Germline values: CDR1 SGHTA, CDR2 FQGNSA. V was trimmed by 1 base and J by 3 bases, leaving 13 bases between them. The CDR3 coding sequence is TGTGCCAGCAGCTTAGGCCCGGGGAGCCTCTACGAGCAGTACTTC. This codes for CASSLGPGSLYEQYF. The full variable domain, in which reference TRBV7-2 and TRBJ2-7 provide the parts outside the CDR3, is GAGVSQSPSNKVTEKGKDVELRCDPISGHTALYWYRQSLGQGLEFLIYFQGNSAPDKSGLPSDRFSAERTGGSVSTLTIQRTQQEDSAVYLCASSLGPGSLYEQYFGPGTRLTVT.

The chain employs TRBV7-2 and TRBJ2-7, with 7 bases that match TRBD1. The ends lost 5 bases at V and 3 bases at J; junction bases unmatched: 7. The CDR3 spans 14 residues. Germline CDR1 reads SGHTA; CDR2 reads FQGNSA. Here the CDR3 DNA reads TGTGCCAGCAGCGCCCTGGGACAGCTCTACGAGCAGTACTTC. This sequence encodes CASSALGQLYEQYF. Full variable domain (missing parts from reference TRBV7-2 and TRBJ2-7): GAGVSQSPSNKVTEKGKDVELRCDPISGHTALYWYRQSLGQGLEFLIYFQGNSAPDKSGLPSDRFSAERTGGSVSTLTIQRTQQEDSAVYLCASSALGQLYEQYFGPGTRLTVT.

J is TRBJ2-7 and V is TRBV7-9, with D unresolved. CDR1 and CDR2 from the germline V gene are SEHNR and FQNEAQ (reference sequence). V gave up 1 base and J gave up 1 base, with 8 bases separating them. The length of the CDR3 is 14 residues. This CDR3 reads CASSLGSLSYEQYF. CDR3 coding DNA: TGTGCCAGCAGCTTAGGGAGTCTGTCCTACGAGCAGTACTTC.

The rearrangement joins TRBV9 to TRBJ2-2; D might be TRBD1 (6 bases). Germline V gene data show CDR1 as SGDLS and CDR2 as YYNGEE. Between the trimmed V and J ends, which lost 2 bases and 4 bases, there was a span of 12 bases. The CDR3 extends over 15 amino acids. Here the CDR3 DNA reads TGTGCCAGCAGCGTGGGACAATTGACCACCGGGGAGCTGTTTTTT. The encoded protein is CASSVGQLTTGELFF.

This sequence joins TRBV9 and TRBJ2-7; 11 bases map to TRBD2. This CDR3 has 15 amino acids. CDR1 and CDR2 (germline): SGDLS, YYNGEE. V shed 2 bases, J shed 2 bases, and the junction held 3 bases outside the gene matches. CDR3 sequence: CASSVSSGGPYEQYF. In DNA form, the CDR3 reads TGTGCCAGCAGCGTCTCTAGCGGGGGGCCCTACGAGCAGTACTTC.

The genes are TRBV5-1 and TRBJ2-7, with TRBD1 as a possible D gene (8 bases). The CDR3 length is 17 residues. Trimming removed 4 bases from V and 3 bases from J, with 23 bases in between. The germline CDR1 and CDR2 sequences are SGHRS and YFSETQ. Here the CDR3 reads CASSPGPTGGGGYEQYF. The DNA of the CDR3 is TGCGCCAGCAGCCCGGGGCCCACAGGGGGAGGGGGCTACGAGCAGTACTTC.